The rows below give T cell receptor beta chains drawn from one sample of a study of brain metastases from non-small cell lung cancer. Data came from immunoSEQ multiplex PCR; TCRdb stores just in-frame clones and leaves some out. Found here are roughly 4,000 clones, roughly 80% of them singletons; the top ten hold 5% to 6.5%. The source material was tumor-adjacent normal tissue. These receptors were taken from a donor at least 40 years old with non-small cell lung cancer. CDR3s include the opening cysteine and the closing phenylalanine or tryptophan. D genes are given only for firm matches. Only some rows state a clone size, as once, few, many or a class for expanded clones.

clone_size	d_call	v_call	j_call	cdr3_aa	cdr3_nt
-	-	TRBV3-1/TRBV3-2	TRBJ1-2	CTSSQDLQGNYGYTF	TGTACCAGCAGCCAAGATCTTCAGGGTAACTATGGCTACACCTTC
-	-	TRBV3-1/TRBV3-2	TRBJ2-7	CASSQGRVAYEQYF	TGTGCCAGCAGCCAAGGCAGGGTCGCCTACGAGCAGTACTTC
-	-	TRBV19	TRBJ1-5	CASSISNNQPQHF	TGTGCCAGTAGTATATCCAACAATCAGCCCCAGCATTTT
-	-	TRBV16	TRBJ2-4	CASSQGGTRNIQYF	TGTGCCAGCAGCCAGGGCGGGACGAGGAACATTCAGTACTTC
-	-	TRBV6-5	TRBJ1-1	CASSPQGREAFF	TGTGCCAGCAGTCCCCAAGGACGTGAAGCTTTCTTT
-	-	TRBV28	TRBJ2-7	CASSFSGKVVEQYF	TGTGCCAGCAGTTTTTCCGGAAAGGTGGTTGAGCAGTACTTC
-	-	TRBV6-1	TRBJ2-3	CANSDTFGGPTDTQYF	TGTGCCAACAGTGATACCTTCGGGGGGCCCACAGATACGCAGTATTTT
few	-	TRBV28	TRBJ1-3	CASSLFLRGTNSGNTIYF	TGTGCCAGCAGTTTATTCCTTCGGGGGACTAACTCTGGAAACACCATATATTTT
-	-	TRBV6-5	TRBJ2-7	CASRIGDGAYEQYF	TGTGCCAGCAGGATCGGGGACGGAGCCTACGAGCAGTACTTC
-	TRBD1	TRBV10-3	TRBJ1-1	CAISRPGTANTEAFF	TGTGCCATCAGTCGTCCCGGGACAGCCAACACTGAAGCTTTCTTT
-	TRBD1	TRBV30	TRBJ1-1	CAWSEGARTEAFF	TGTGCCTGGAGCGAGGGGGCGCGGACTGAAGCTTTCTTT
-	-	TRBV7-9	TRBJ2-5	CASSTQGLQETQYF	TGTGCCAGCAGCACACAGGGACTCCAAGAGACCCAGTACTTC
-	-	TRBV25-1	TRBJ1-5	CASSGGTGNQPQHF	TGTGCCAGCAGTGGCGGGACGGGGAATCAGCCCCAGCATTTT